The clone carrying this T cell receptor (beta chain) was seen a single time. Antigen unknown. The method was immunoSEQ multiplex PCR; TCRdb's version includes in-frame clones alone and lacks a portion of them. The sample holds some 220,000 clones, about nine tenths seen once. This entry is derived from a study of cytomegalovirus exposure and HLA in healthy donors. Study outcomes and limitations: Rarity marked most TCR sequences, yet some public TCRs occurred in many donors. A list of approximately 160 TCR beta chains associated with cytomegalovirus was given.

The V and J ends lost 0 bases and 1 base respectively, with 13 bases between them. Germline assignment: CDR1 SQVTM and CDR2 ANQGSEA. CDR3 length: 15 residues. The donors were members of the validation cohort, which comprised roughly 130 subjects and was separate from the first cohort of some 680 subjects. The source is a woman under 30 in good health and CMV-seronegative. The sample comprised PBMCs. The J gene is TRBJ2-7, the V gene TRBV29-1; D gene unclear. CDR3 loop: CSVEDSQSPSYEQYF. CDR3 in DNA: TGCAGCGTTGAAGATAGCCAGTCTCCTTCCTACGAGCAGTACTTC.